Listed below are T cell receptor beta chains from one sample, sequenced in a study of beta chain features in type 1 diabetes. TCRdb's copy holds only in-frame clones and misses some; the assay was immunoSEQ multiplex PCR. The sample carries hundreds of thousands of clones, 15% to 19% recorded once. Sequences were obtained from naive CD4+ T cells from blood. The receptor source for this set is a man aged 18 to 35 in good health. Both conserved end residues are part of each CDR3. The D gene is left open where the match is weak. Clone size is given for some rows only: seen once, a few or many times, or a class if the clone is expanded.

>TRBV10-3|-|-|TRBJ2-3
CAISEGSDTQYF
TGTGCCATCAGTGAGGGCTCAGATACGCAGTATTTT
>TRBV6-6|-|few|TRBJ1-4
CASSYNLEGTNEKLFF
TGTGCCAGCAGTTACAACCTCGAGGGGACTAATGAAAAACTGTTTTTT
>TRBV5-1|-|few|TRBJ2-7
CASRSPYEQYF
TGCGCCAGCAGGTCCCCCTACGAGCAGTACTTC
>TRBV2|-|-|TRBJ1-5
CASSEESNQPQHF
TGTGCCAGCAGTGAGGAGAGCAATCAGCCCCAGCATTTT
>TRBV4-3|TRBD1|-|TRBJ1-6
CASSQDVDRGFSYNSPLHF
TGCGCCAGCAGCCAAGATGTTGACAGGGGATTTTCCTATAATTCACCCCTCCACTTT
>TRBV18|TRBD1|-|TRBJ2-1
CASSAGTGSYNEQFF
TGTGCCAGCTCCGCCGGGACAGGGTCCTACAATGAGCAGTTCTTC
>TRBV5-4|-|-|TRBJ2-7
CASSLASWGEDEQYF
TGTGCCAGCAGCTTGGCTAGCTGGGGTGAGGACGAGCAGTACTTC
>TRBV10-3|TRBD2|-|TRBJ2-7
CAIGEGQYEQYF
TGTGCCATCGGGGAGGGGCAGTACGAGCAGTACTTC
>TRBV7-2|-|-|TRBJ2-6
CASIFTTGSSGANVLTF
TGTGCCAGCATCTTTACGACAGGCTCGTCTGGGGCCAACGTCCTGACTTTC
>TRBV7-6|TRBD2|-|TRBJ2-7
CASSLTGGPSGSKYEQYF
TGTGCCAGCAGCCTGACCGGGGGTCCTAGCGGGAGTAAGTACGAGCAGTACTTC
>TRBV11-1|-|-|TRBJ1-2
CASSFRTAHDGYTF
TGTGCCAGCAGCTTCAGGACGGCGCACGATGGCTACACCTTC